The source of this T cell receptor (beta chain) is a study of regulatory T cells in long-lasting Graves disease. Documented time point: persistent/refractory GD, antithyroid drugs over 5 years with positive TRAb. With RNA extracted from PBMCs as input, the TCR library was made. The ends were cut back, 3 bases at V and 5 bases at J, with 11 bases in the middle. From germline, CDR1 is LNHDA and CDR2 SQIVND (reference sequence). The CDR3 runs 14 residues. Libraries of TCR beta came from iRepertoire HTBI primers plus Arm-PCR of CDR3 regions. Each CDR3 protein gets one entry after TCRdb re-called the multiplex PCR reads with MiXCR. The table lists roughly 400,000 distinct CDR3 sequences, roughly 20% of them singletons. This clonotype has only a few counts.

The sequenced sample was peripheral blood mononuclear cells (PBMCs), obtained when the disease was refractory, from a patient treated with antithyroid drugs. This chain connects TRBV19 to TRBJ2-4; D is tentatively TRBD1 or TRBD2 (5 bases each). The clonotype originates from a female donor with Graves disease. CDR3 sequence reads: CASSIVEGQNIQYF. The CDR3 DNA reads TGTGCCAGTAGTATCGTTGAGGGGCAAAACATTCAGTACTTC. The variable domain in full, completed from reference TRBV19 and TRBJ2-4, reads DGGITQSPKYLFRKEGQNVTLSCEQNLNHDAMYWYRQDPGQGLRLIYYSQIVNDFQKGDIAEGYSVSREKKESFPLTVTSAQKNPTAFYLCASSIVEGQNIQYFGAGTRLSVL.